The 28 T cell receptor beta chains presented below share a single source sample, sequenced in a study of blood T cell repertoires in COVID-19. Only in-frame clones appear in the TCRdb table, and some are missing; sequencing was by immunoSEQ multiplex PCR. Of under 70,000 clones listed, around 67% are singletons. The material sequenced was peripheral blood. The receptors stem from a woman between 70 and 85 years old with acute or convalescent COVID-19.

The CDR3 loop reads CATQQGDEQFF. The CDR3 DNA reads as TGTGCCACCCAACAGGGGGATGAGCAGTTCTTC. The J gene is TRBJ2-1, the V gene TRBV10-3; 8 bases line up with TRBD1. Germline lookup yields CDR1 ENHRY and CDR2 SYGVKD. CDR3 size: 11 residues. The V gene end was trimmed by 10 bases and the J gene end by 8 bases; junction bases not matched to a gene: 4.

The gene calls are TRBV2 and TRBJ1-4, with D perhaps matching TRBD1 (6 bases). Germline V gene data show CDR1 as SNHLY and CDR2 as FYNNEI. V lost 7 bases and J lost 4, with 13 bases in between. The CDR3 totals 14 residues. In DNA, the CDR3 is TGTGCCAGCACCAAGTGGACAGTTAATGAAAAACTGTTTTTT. Protein product: CASTKWTVNEKLFF.

CDR3 sequence: CASRLDWNTEAFF. As DNA, the CDR3 is TGCGCCAGCAGGCTAGACTGGAACACTGAAGCTTTCTTT. The gene calls are TRBV10-2 and TRBJ1-1; no firm D call. The CDR3 has 13 residues. Germline V lookup: CDR1 WSHSY, CDR2 SAAADI. With 6 bases removed from V and 1 base from J, the gap between germline ends came to 9 bases.

The chain uses TRBV5-4 and TRBJ1-6; possible D gene TRBD1, 5 bases. Germline values: CDR1 SGHNT, CDR2 YYREEE (reference sequence). V was clipped by 5 bases and J by 9 bases, with 9 bases between them. This CDR3 is 12 amino acids long. Here the CDR3 reads CASSSQGSPLHF. CDR3 DNA: TGTGCCAGCAGTTCCCAGGGTTCACCCCTCCACTTT.

The DNA for the CDR3 is TGTGCCAGCAGTGAAGCCATCGGACAGGTCTCTGGGGCCAACGTCCTGACTTTC. Translating gives CASSEAIGQVSGANVLTF. The chain employs TRBV6-1 and TRBJ2-6; TRBD1 aligns across 7 bases. Germline-derived CDR1 and CDR2 are MNHNS and SASEGT. This CDR3 comprises 18 residues. V gave up 0 bases and J gave up 0 bases; unmatched junction bases: 5.

V is TRBV3-1 (or the pseudogene TRBV3-2) and J is TRBJ2-5; maybe TRBD1 (5 bases). Trimming removed 11 bases at V and 1 base at J, with 14 bases between. The CDR3 extends over 13 amino acids. Germline V gives CDR1 LGHDT, CDR2 YNNKEL (reference sequence). CDR3 coding DNA: TGTGCCTCTAAGTCTGGGGCCCAAGAGACCCAGTACTTC. This encodes CASKSGAQETQYF.

The chain uses TRBV5-1 and TRBJ1-2; 10 nucleotides line up with TRBD1. V lost 0 bases to trimming and J lost 2 bases; unmatched junction nucleotides: 4. The CDR3 sequence is 16 residues long. CDR1 and CDR2 from the germline V gene are SGHRS and YFSETQ. CDR3 DNA sequence: TGCGCCAGCAGCTTGGGACAGGGGGCGCGGAACTATGGCTACACCTTC. Protein sequence: CASSLGQGARNYGYTF.

J is TRBJ1-1 and V is TRBV19; 8 nucleotides line up with TRBD1. The V and J ends lost 7 bases and 3 bases, in that order; junction bases with no gene match: 7. Germline V gene lookup returns CDR1 LNHDA and CDR2 SQIVND (reference sequence). The CDR3 extends over 14 amino acids. The CDR3 loop reads CASTVDRAHTEAFF. CDR3 in DNA: TGTGCCAGTACCGTGGACAGGGCGCACACTGAAGCTTTCTTT.

There are a few counts of this clone. CDR3 nucleotide sequence: TGTGCCAGCAGGGCAGCCAAGGGACAGGAAAAACTGTTTTTT. Residues: CASRAAKGQEKLFF. The chain carries TRBV6-5 and TRBJ1-4; 7 nucleotides align to TRBD1. The CDR3 is 14 residues long. Germline loops: CDR1 MNHEY, CDR2 SVGAGI. The V gene end was trimmed by 6 bases and the J gene end by 8 bases; junction bases not matched to a gene: 9.

The V call is TRBV12-3 or TRBV12-4, the J call TRBJ1-2; D remains unclear. The CDR3 consists of 11 residues. V was clipped by 1 base and J by 6 bases, with 3 bases between them. The CDR3 nucleotides are TGTGCCAGCAGTTTAGGAGATGGCTACACCTTC. It encodes CASSLGDGYTF.

The rearrangement links TRBV4-1 to TRBJ1-1; D uncertain. Per the germline V gene, CDR1 is MGHRA and CDR2 is YSYEKL. V lost 4 bases, J lost 2 bases, and 17 bases lay in between. The CDR3 is 16 residues long. The CDR3 bases are TGCGCCAGCAGCCCTGGGCCCAGAGAGTTAAACACTGAAGCTTTCTTT. Amino acids: CASSPGPRELNTEAFF.

The rearrangement links TRBV3-1 (or the pseudogene TRBV3-2) to TRBJ2-5; tentatively, D is TRBD2 (6 bases). V was trimmed by 4 bases and J by 3 bases, leaving 12 bases between them. The CDR3 has 14 residues. The germline gives CDR1 LGHDT, CDR2 YNNKEL (reference sequence). In nucleotides, the CDR3 is TGTGCCAGCAGCCCCCACGGGGGAGAAGAGACCCAGTACTTC. Translating gives CASSPHGGEETQYF.

This clone was picked up a small number of times. The V and J genes are TRBV6-5 and TRBJ1-5; 9 bases map to TRBD1. The germline gives CDR1 MNHEY, CDR2 SVGAGI. The CDR3 consists of 15 residues. V dropped 7 bases and J dropped 1; count of bases not matched to a gene: 5. CDR3: CASKPQGASNQPQHF. DNA of the CDR3: TGTGCCAGCAAGCCACAGGGGGCGAGCAATCAGCCCCAGCATTTT.

V is TRBV6-5 and J is TRBJ2-2, with TRBD1 matching over 8 bases. Germline loops: CDR1 MNHEY, CDR2 SVGAGI. The V gene end was trimmed by 0 bases and the J gene end by 7 bases; junction bases not matched to a gene: 4. This CDR3 is 15 amino acids long. CDR3: CASSYSQGAGGELFF. The CDR3 DNA follows: TGTGCCAGCAGTTACTCCCAGGGGGCCGGCGGGGAGCTGTTTTTT.

The rearrangement links TRBV18 to TRBJ2-7; D remains ambiguous. This CDR3 is built from 11 residues. Germline values: CDR1 KGHSH, CDR2 LQKENI. The V and J ends lost 6 bases and 2 bases respectively, with 5 bases between them. The CDR3 DNA reads as TGTGCCAGCTCCCAAACCTACGAGCAGTACGTC. This encodes CASSQTYEQYV.

This clone has more than one count but fewer than ten. V usage is TRBV20-1 and J usage is TRBJ2-1; 9 bases agree with TRBD1. The germline V gene has CDR1 DFQATT and CDR2 SNEGSKA (reference sequence). The CDR3 is 11 amino acids. DNA for the CDR3: TGCACTCCCGGGACAGGGTACGAGCAGTTCTTC. This gives the protein CTPGTGYEQFF.

This chain uses TRBV5-6 with TRBJ2-5; D call uncertain. The CDR3 covers 13 residues. The V gene lost 0 bases and the J gene lost 1 base, with 4 bases spanning the gap. The V gene's germline CDR1 is SGHDT and CDR2 YYEEEE. The CDR3 sequence: CASSLDSQETQYF. The CDR3 coding sequence is TGTGCCAGCAGCTTGGACAGCCAAGAGACCCAGTACTTC. The whole variable domain, filled in from reference TRBV5-6 and TRBJ2-5, reads DAGVTQSPTHLIKTRGQQVTLRCSPKSGHDTVSWYQQALGQGPQFIFQYYEEEERQRGNFPDRFSGHQFPNYSSELNVNALLLGDSALYLCASSLDSQETQYFGPGTRLLVL.

The CDR3 DNA sequence: TGTGCCATCAGTAGCTCGACAGGGCAGTTCCGAACTGAAGCTTTCTTT. Translation gives CAISSSTGQFRTEAFF. This rearrangement joins TRBV10-3 to TRBJ1-1, with 7 positions matching TRBD1. Germline loops: CDR1 ENHRY, CDR2 SYGVKD. The CDR3 has 16 amino acids. The V segment lost 5 bases and the J segment 5 bases; nucleotides outside the gene matches: 14.

For the CDR3, the DNA is TGTGCCAGCAGCGTAGGAGGCCTCAGAGGGAAGGATCAGCCCCAGCATTTT. Its protein product is CASSVGGLRGKDQPQHF. The chain couples TRBV9 to TRBJ1-5; no reliable D call. V gave up 0 bases and J gave up 5 bases, with 18 bases separating them. CDR1 SGDLS and CDR2 YYNGEE come from the germline V gene. The CDR3 has 17 residues.

The chain recombines TRBV11-2 with TRBJ1-1; D perhaps matches TRBD1 (5 bases). Per the germline V gene, CDR1 is SGHAT and CDR2 is FQNNGV. Between the trimmed V and J ends, which lost 0 bases and 1 base, there was a span of 9 bases. The CDR3 extends over 15 amino acids. As DNA, the CDR3 is TGTGCCAGCAGCTTAGATCGGAGGGGGAACACTGAAGCTTTCTTT. Its protein product is CASSLDRRGNTEAFF.

The chain joins TRBV12-3 or TRBV12-4 to TRBJ1-2, with TRBD1 identical over 7 bases. This CDR3 has 13 residues. With 6 bases clipped from V and 8 bases from J, the junction kept 9 bases outside the gene matches. The CDR3 here is CASSQQGTHGYTF. In DNA form, the CDR3 reads TGTGCCAGCAGCCAACAGGGGACCCACGGCTACACCTTC.

The rearrangement links TRBV5-6 to TRBJ1-5; D is unresolved. V lost 4 bases and J lost 0, with 20 bases in between. There are 18 residues in the CDR3. CDR1 is SGHDT, CDR2 YYEEEE, per germline. The CDR3: CASSGGGSQPLSNQPQHF. The CDR3 nucleotides read TGTGCCAGCAGCGGAGGTGGCAGCCAACCCCTTAGCAATCAGCCCCAGCATTTT.

The chain is built from TRBV30 and TRBJ1-2; D remains unclear. The CDR3 has 14 amino acids. Germline V gene lookup returns CDR1 GTSNPN and CDR2 SVGIG (reference sequence). With 5 bases removed from V and 3 bases from J, the gap between germline ends came to 16 bases. The CDR3 spells CAWAHITDYYGYTF. The CDR3 DNA is TGTGCCTGGGCTCACATTACAGATTACTATGGCTACACCTTC.

V and J are TRBV30 and TRBJ2-5, with a possible D match to TRBD2 (5 bases). Trimming took off 4 bases at V and 0 bases at J, with 9 bases between the two ends. Germline V gives CDR1 GTSNPN, CDR2 SVGIG (reference sequence). This CDR3 is built from 13 residues. CDR3 nucleotide sequence: TGTGCCTGGAAGACTATCCACCAAGAGACCCAGTACTTC. It encodes CAWKTIHQETQYF.

The chain recombines TRBV29-1 with TRBJ2-3, with 9 bases matching TRBD1. Germline CDR1 and CDR2: SQVTM and ANQGSEA. With V trimmed by 1 base and J by 1 base, 3 bases remained unmatched. The CDR3 totals 15 residues. This CDR3 reads CSVEGGDRGTDTQYF. In DNA form, the CDR3 reads TGCAGCGTTGAAGGGGGGGACAGGGGCACAGATACGCAGTATTTT.

The sample holds one count of this clone. The V and J genes are TRBV7-3 and TRBJ1-1, with 9 bases aligning to TRBD1. The V gene end was trimmed by 5 bases and the J gene end by 4 bases; junction bases not matched to a gene: 5. Germline V gives CDR1 SGHTA, CDR2 FQGTGA. The CDR3 is made up of 14 amino acids. The CDR3 spells CASSPGQGGTEAFF. Written as DNA, the CDR3 is TGTGCCAGCAGCCCGGGACAGGGTGGCACTGAAGCTTTCTTT.

The V gene is TRBV5-1, the J gene TRBJ2-5; TRBD1 matches 12 bases. V shed 4 bases, J shed 5 bases, and the junction held 6 bases outside the gene matches. The CDR3 is 15 amino acids. The V gene's germline CDR1 is SGHRS and CDR2 YFSETQ. This chain's CDR3 is CASSVTGTGGETQYF. The CDR3 DNA reads TGCGCCAGCAGCGTCACCGGGACAGGGGGCGAGACCCAGTACTTC.

The chain recombines TRBV18 with TRBJ2-3; 8 bases fit TRBD2. V lost 3 bases to trimming and J lost 8 bases; unmatched junction nucleotides: 10. The CDR3 length is 15 residues. The germline V gene encodes CDR1 KGHSH and CDR2 LQKENI. CDR3 amino acids: CASSPPGLGLGTQYF. In nucleotides, the CDR3 is TGTGCCAGCTCACCTCCGGGACTAGGATTGGGTACGCAGTATTTT.